This T cell receptor (beta chain) emerged from a study of shared clonotypes between healthy human individuals. Points from the study as a whole: Between four donors, naive CD4 clonotypes were shared at a level of about 5%.

To note about this clone: Antigen unknown.

CDR3 size: 19 residues. V was pared by 0 bases and J by 2 bases, with 15 bases of the junction left unmatched. The table came from immunoSEQ multiplex PCR; TCRdb's copy has only in-frame clones and leaves some out. The sample has some 2,400,000 clones, 90% to 96% seen once; the top ten hold around 0.13%. The sample was naive CD4+ T cells sorted from blood. Regarding subset: CD45RA+ positively selected. This sequence originates from a man between 18 and 35 years old in good health. The chain combines TRBV6-7 with TRBJ2-7; 8 positions match TRBD2. TRBV6-7 is an ORF for which the function is uncertain. CDR3 sequence (DNA): TGTGCCAGCAGTTACTCGTGGCCGAAGAGGCTAGCGGGTACCTACGAGCAGTACTTC. It encodes CASSYSWPKRLAGTYEQYF.